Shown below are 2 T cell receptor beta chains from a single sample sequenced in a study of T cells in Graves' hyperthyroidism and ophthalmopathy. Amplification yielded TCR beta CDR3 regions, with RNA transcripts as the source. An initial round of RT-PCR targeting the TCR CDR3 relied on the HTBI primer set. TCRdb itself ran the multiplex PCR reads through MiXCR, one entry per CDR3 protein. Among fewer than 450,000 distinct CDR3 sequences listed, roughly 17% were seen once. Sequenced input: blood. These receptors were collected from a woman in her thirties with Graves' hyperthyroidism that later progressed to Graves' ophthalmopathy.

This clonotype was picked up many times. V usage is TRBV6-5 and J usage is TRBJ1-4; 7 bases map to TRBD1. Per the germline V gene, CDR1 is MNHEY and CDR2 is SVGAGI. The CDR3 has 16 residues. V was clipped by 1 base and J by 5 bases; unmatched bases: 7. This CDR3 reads CASSYFRQGRNEKLFF. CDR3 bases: TGTGCCAGCAGTTACTTCCGACAGGGTCGGAATGAAAAACTGTTTTTT.

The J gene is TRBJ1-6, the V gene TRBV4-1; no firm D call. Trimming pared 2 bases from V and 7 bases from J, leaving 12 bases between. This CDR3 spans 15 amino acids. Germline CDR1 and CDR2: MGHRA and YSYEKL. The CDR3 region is CASSQPVTRNSPLHF. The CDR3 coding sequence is TGCGCCAGCAGCCAACCTGTGACCCGGAATTCACCCCTCCACTTT.